The clone carrying this T cell receptor (beta chain) has a handful of counts. The data originate from a study of blood T cells in healthy people across ages. PCR was performed a second time for about 7 to 12 cycles using a sample-barcoded 5' primer and a J-beta primer mix. Each of the samples gave a minimum of 2.5 million paired-end reads that contained CDR3. In TCRdb, the 5' RACE reads were re-called with MiXCR into one record per CDR3 protein. This table has about 1.1 million distinct CDR3 sequences, approximately 38% appearing once. The authors drew around 9.3 milliliters of peripheral blood from each donor. Per germline, CDR1 LGHNA and CDR2 YSLEER. CDR3 length: 18 amino acids. V shed 4 bases and J 0 bases; nucleotides not matched to a gene: 11.

The sequencing input was blood. The clonotype was recovered from a man in his late teens or twenties in good health. The V gene is TRBV4-3, the J gene TRBJ2-3; 9 positions match TRBD1. As DNA, the CDR3 is TGCGCCAGCAGCCCGTTCCTCTCGACAGGGGGAAGCACAGATACGCAGTATTTT. Translation gives CASSPFLSTGGSTDTQYF.